One and the same sample provided the 22 T cell receptor beta chains below, sequenced in a study of blood T cell repertoires in COVID-19 (dated by TCRdb to about 2020). Library preparation employed the immunoSEQ multiplex PCR assay. Held by TCRdb, this immuneACCESS table contains in-frame sequences only and omits some clones. Under half of the omission traces to an unresolved V gene where checked; the cause of the rest is unknown. The sample yields about 250,000 clones; around 81% were counted once. Approximately 4.8% of the sample is taken by the ten largest. The sample was peripheral blood. These receptors all come from a man aged 45-65 years with active or convalescent COVID-19.

The chain recombines TRBV30 with TRBJ2-7; 7 bases are shared with TRBD2. CDR3 length: 12 amino acids. J was trimmed by 6 bases and V by 3 bases; bases with no gene match: 5. Germline CDR1 reads GTSNPN; CDR2 reads SVGIG (reference sequence). The CDR3 sequence is CAWSRGDLEQYF. The CDR3, as DNA: TGTGCCTGGAGCCGGGGGGATCTCGAGCAGTACTTC.

The genes are TRBV12-3 or TRBV12-4 and TRBJ1-1; D perhaps matches TRBD1 (5 bases). The CDR3 is made up of 13 amino acids. Trimming pared 3 bases from V and 6 bases from J, leaving 11 bases between. CDR3 in DNA: TGTGCCAGCAGTTTCGGGACTGGCGCTGAAGCTTTCTTT. Translating gives CASSFGTGAEAFF.

The rearrangement joins TRBV28 to TRBJ2-7; D perhaps matches TRBD1 (6 bases). Looked up from germline, CDR1 is MDHEN and CDR2 is SYDVKM. Trimming stripped 5 bases from V and 3 bases from J, with 14 bases between. This CDR3 contains 14 residues. In DNA, the CDR3 is TGTGCCAGCAGTCAATCCCGCAGGGGCTACGAGCAGTACTTC. Translated, it gives CASSQSRRGYEQYF.

V and J are TRBV28 and TRBJ1-5; tentatively, D is TRBD1 (5 bases). The germline CDR1 and CDR2 sequences are MDHEN and SYDVKM. The length of the CDR3 is 14 residues. Deletions cut 1 base from V and 6 bases from J, with 10 bases between. The CDR3 DNA is TGTGCCAGCAGTTTATTGGGGGGGATTCAGCCCCAGCATTTT. It is translated as CASSLLGGIQPQHF.

V usage is TRBV2 and J usage is TRBJ1-4; possibly TRBD1 for D (6 bases). Trimming took off 7 bases at V and 4 bases at J, with 13 bases between the two ends. This CDR3 contains 14 residues. Per germline, CDR1 SNHLY and CDR2 FYNNEI. CDR3 in amino acids: CASNRAPNNEKLFF. DNA for the CDR3: TGTGCCAGCAACAGGGCACCGAATAATGAAAAACTGTTTTTT. The entire variable domain, with the rest obtained from reference TRBV2 and TRBJ1-4, is as follows: EPEVTQTPSHQVTQMGQEVILRCVPISNHLYFYWYRQILGQKVEFLVSFYNNEISEKSEIFDDQFSVERPDGSNFTLKIRSTKLEDSAMYFCASNRAPNNEKLFFGSGTQLSVL.

The chain employs TRBV7-9 and TRBJ1-3; D uncertain. Germline CDR1 reads SEHNR; CDR2 reads FQNEAQ (reference sequence). The CDR3 totals 14 residues. Trimming took 5 bases from V and 0 from J, leaving 8 bases between them. CDR3 residues: CASSPYVSGNTIYF. CDR3 in DNA: TGTGCCAGCAGCCCCTACGTCTCTGGAAACACCATATATTTT. Drawing the rest from reference TRBV7-9 and TRBJ1-3, the complete variable domain is DTGVSQNPRHKITKRGQNVTFRCDPISEHNRLYWYRQTLGQGPEFLTYFQNEAQLEKSRLLSDRFSAERPKGSFSTLEIQRTEQGDSAMYLCASSPYVSGNTIYFGEGSWLTVV.

The chain uses TRBV2 and TRBJ1-3; D perhaps matches TRBD1 (5 bases). Trimming took off 7 bases at V and 3 bases at J, with 10 bases between the two ends. Germline CDR1 reads SNHLY; CDR2 reads FYNNEI. The CDR3 is 13 residues long. CDR3 sequence reads: CASIRVFGNTIYF. The CDR3 bases are TGTGCCAGCATCAGGGTTTTTGGAAACACCATATATTTT.

CDR3 nucleotide sequence: TGTGCCAGCAGCCAAGGACAGCGAAGAGACACCATATATTTT. It translates to CASSQGQRRDTIYF. The chain carries TRBV11-1 and TRBJ1-3; a possible D gene is TRBD1 (6 bases). The germline V and J ends were trimmed by 5 bases and 8 bases, with 16 bases remaining between them. The germline V gene encodes CDR1 SGHAT and CDR2 FQDESV (reference sequence). The CDR3 loop spans 14 amino acids.

This rearrangement joins TRBV11-2 to TRBJ2-3; the D is unclear. V lost 5 bases and J lost 4, with 16 bases in between. The V gene's germline CDR1 is SGHAT and CDR2 FQNNGV. CDR3 length equals 15 residues. The chain's CDR3 is CASSPQQVTADTQYF. DNA of the CDR3: TGTGCCAGCAGCCCCCAGCAGGTTACGGCAGATACGCAGTATTTT.

This chain uses TRBV18 with TRBJ1-1, with unresolved D. Germline V lookup: CDR1 KGHSH, CDR2 LQKENI. This CDR3 comprises 13 residues. Trimming cost V 7 bases and J 5 bases, with 14 bases left between them. The CDR3 spells CASFLTGGTEAFF. CDR3 sequence (DNA): TGTGCCAGCTTCCTAACGGGTGGGACTGAAGCTTTCTTT.

The V call is TRBV19, the J call TRBJ1-2; D remains unclear. Trimming removed 3 bases from V and 6 bases from J, with 5 bases in between. The CDR3 extends over 11 amino acids. Germline-derived CDR1 and CDR2 are LNHDA and SQIVND (reference sequence). CDR3 sequence reads: CASSIVNGYTF. The CDR3 region has the DNA TGTGCCAGTAGTATTGTAAATGGCTACACCTTC.

J is TRBJ1-1 and V is TRBV19; a possible D gene is TRBD1 (6 bases). Trimming took off 7 bases at V and 0 bases at J, with 9 bases between the two ends. The CDR3 consists of 13 residues. Germline-derived CDR1 and CDR2 are LNHDA and SQIVND (reference sequence). In DNA form, the CDR3 reads TGTGCCAGTAATAGGGGGATGAACACTGAAGCTTTCTTT. Protein product: CASNRGMNTEAFF.

This rearrangement joins TRBV6-4 to TRBJ1-6; D gene ambiguous. Trimming left V 4 bases short and J 0 bases short, with 7 bases between. The CDR3 is made up of 15 amino acids. Per germline, CDR1 MRHNA and CDR2 SNTAGT. CDR3 sequence (DNA): TGTGCCAGCAGTGGTGAAGCCTCCTATAATTCACCCCTCCACTTT. This encodes CASSGEASYNSPLHF.

The chain uses TRBV30 and TRBJ1-2; D is ambiguous. In germline, CDR1 is GTSNPN, CDR2 SVGIG (reference sequence). This CDR3 has 11 residues. Trimming removed 7 bases from V and 3 bases from J, with 9 bases in between. The CDR3 DNA follows: TGTGCCTACCAGAAAGACTATGGCTACACCTTC. Translation: CAYQKDYGYTF.

This clone was detected many times. The chain uses TRBV25-1 and TRBJ1-6; D unclear. Germline loops: CDR1 MGHDK, CDR2 SYGVNS. There are 15 residues in the CDR3. V lost 6 bases and J 0 bases, leaving 9 bases between the germline ends. The CDR3 DNA is TGTGCCAGCAGCCCGTCGGGCTCCTATAATTCACCCCTCCACTTT. Protein: CASSPSGSYNSPLHF.

The V and J genes are TRBV7-2 and TRBJ1-1; 9 nucleotides agree with TRBD1. The CDR3 extends over 13 amino acids. Germline CDR1 SGHTA, CDR2 FQGNSA. Unmatched junction bases numbered 2, after V lost 4 bases and J lost 5 bases. The CDR3 loop reads CASSSGTGTEAFF. The CDR3 DNA reads as TGTGCCAGCAGCTCCGGGACAGGGACTGAAGCTTTCTTT.

This clone has only a few counts. The chain carries TRBV5-4 and TRBJ1-1, with unresolved D. The CDR3 covers 14 residues. Trimming took off 0 bases at V and 4 bases at J, with 10 bases between the two ends. CDR1 is SGHNT and CDR2 is YYREEE in the germline V gene (reference sequence). The CDR3 loop is CASSLGQAATEAFF. The CDR3 DNA reads as TGTGCCAGCAGCTTGGGTCAAGCGGCCACTGAAGCTTTCTTT.

This sequence joins TRBV19 and TRBJ1-5; a weak D match, TRBD1 (6 bases). V dropped 0 bases and J dropped 4 bases, with 13 bases sitting between them. Germline CDR1 LNHDA, CDR2 SQIVND (reference sequence). The CDR3 is made up of 16 amino acids. The CDR3 DNA reads as TGTGCCAGTAGTATAGATCCCAGGGGAGGGAATCAGCCCCAGCATTTT. This gives the protein CASSIDPRGGNQPQHF.

The chain uses TRBV7-2 and TRBJ1-6, with a tentative D call TRBD1 (5 bases). The V end lost 4 bases, the J end lost 8 bases, and 12 bases lay between the germline ends. This CDR3 is built from 14 residues. Germline-derived CDR1 and CDR2 are SGHTA and FQGNSA. CDR3 nucleotides: TGTGCCAGCAGCTCCGGGGGAGTTGATTCACCCCTCCACTTT. Residues: CASSSGGVDSPLHF.

The chain combines TRBV7-2 with TRBJ2-1, with 7 bases aligning to TRBD2. Germline values: CDR1 SGHTA, CDR2 FQGNSA. This CDR3 spans 16 amino acids. Germline trimming cut 5 bases from V and 9 bases from J; bases unmatched to any gene: 16. The DNA for the CDR3 is TGTGCCAGCAGCCCCCGGTGGACTAGGTTGTTCAGTGAGCAGTTCTTC. Translated: CASSPRWTRLFSEQFF.

This chain joins TRBV7-2 and TRBJ2-5; 10 bases line up with TRBD2. J was trimmed by 4 bases and V by 5 bases; bases with no gene match: 7. Germline V gene lookup returns CDR1 SGHTA and CDR2 FQGNSA. The CDR3 loop spans 15 amino acids. Here the CDR3 reads CASSPSRTSGETQYF. For the CDR3, the DNA is TGTGCCAGCAGCCCATCTCGGACTAGCGGAGAGACCCAGTACTTC.

This clone was detected once. Here the CDR3 DNA reads TGTGCCAGTAGTAATCTAGCGGGAAGTCCTAGCACAGATACGCAGTATTTT. This gives the protein CASSNLAGSPSTDTQYF. The chain uses TRBV19 and TRBJ2-3; 9 bases align to TRBD2. The CDR3 has 17 residues. CDR1 LNHDA and CDR2 SQIVND come from the germline V gene (reference sequence). V shed 4 bases, J shed 0 bases, and the junction held 8 bases outside the gene matches.